Below, 25 T cell receptor beta chains from the same sample are listed, as sequenced in a study of graft-versus-host responses after intestinal transplantation. What these receptors recognize is not known. Sequencing used immunoSEQ multiplex PCR; TCRdb keeps in-frame clones, though not all of them. This sample has some 79,000 clones, with 85% to 90% found just once. The sample was unstimulated CD4+ T cells sorted from spleen or lymph node cells, taken before intestinal transplant. Receptors were obtained from a human donor who received an intestinal transplant.

The chain employs TRBV19 and TRBJ2-3; TRBD2 matches at 9 bases. Per germline, CDR1 LNHDA and CDR2 SQIVND (reference sequence). The CDR3 covers 14 residues. The J segment lost 4 bases and the V segment lost 6 bases, leaving 5 bases of the junction unmatched. CDR3: CASRSSGRPDTQYF. The CDR3 DNA reads as TGTGCCAGTAGATCGAGCGGGAGGCCAGATACGCAGTATTTT.

The V gene is TRBV6-6, the J gene TRBJ1-2; no definite D call. Trimming removed 2 bases at V and 3 bases at J, with 7 bases between. Germline V CDR1 and CDR2: MNHNY, SVGAGI (reference sequence). The length of the CDR3 is 13 residues. CDR3 sequence reads: CASSYDKYYGYTF. The CDR3 bases are TGTGCCAGCAGTTACGACAAGTACTATGGCTACACCTTC.

This chain links TRBV19 with TRBJ2-3; 9 positions agree with TRBD1. Per the germline V gene, CDR1 is LNHDA and CDR2 is SQIVND (reference sequence). CDR3 length: 18 amino acids. V was pared by 3 bases and J by 1 base, with 11 bases of the junction left unmatched. The CDR3 here is CASSIVRDRGVRTDTQYF. The CDR3 DNA is TGTGCCAGTAGTATTGTTCGTGACAGGGGGGTCCGCACAGATACGCAGTATTTT.

The chain combines TRBV6-6 with TRBJ2-3, with TRBD2 as a possible D gene (6 bases). The V end lost 6 bases, the J end lost 4 bases, and 14 bases lay between the germline ends. The germline V gene has CDR1 MNHNY and CDR2 SVGAGI (reference sequence). The CDR3 runs 14 residues. As DNA, the CDR3 is TGTGCCAGCAGAGAGCGGGTCAGCGCAGATACGCAGTATTTT. Amino acids: CASRERVSADTQYF.

This chain links TRBV19 with TRBJ1-2; TRBD1 aligns across 9 bases. The CDR3 length is 14 residues. Germline V gene sequence: CDR1 LNHDA, CDR2 SQIVND (reference sequence). V trimming: 6 bases; J trimming: 6 bases; junction bases outside the gene matches: 8. The DNA for the CDR3 is TGTGCCAGTAGCCAAACAGGGGGCCCTCATGGCTACACCTTC. It is translated as CASSQTGGPHGYTF.

The chain couples TRBV2 to TRBJ2-5; TRBD1 agrees at 8 bases. Trimming cost V 4 bases and J 5 bases; bases outside gene matches: 12. The CDR3 has 16 amino acids. The germline gives CDR1 SNHLY, CDR2 FYNNEI. The chain's CDR3 is CASSVSPRGRGETQYF. For the CDR3, the DNA is TGTGCCAGCAGTGTGTCCCCCAGGGGGCGCGGCGAGACCCAGTACTTC.

DNA for the CDR3: TGTGCCAGCAGCCAAGAGGGGACTAGCGGGAGGTACAATGAGCAGTTCTTC. Translation gives CASSQEGTSGRYNEQFF. The chain has TRBV4-2 and TRBJ2-1; 15 bases agree with TRBD2. The V and J ends lost 0 bases and 4 bases, in that order; junction bases with no gene match: 1. The CDR3 loop spans 17 amino acids. Germline V gives CDR1 LGHNA, CDR2 YNFKEQ.

The chain couples TRBV28 to TRBJ1-2; D gene ambiguous. CDR1 is MDHEN and CDR2 is SYDVKM in the germline V gene. V was pared by 3 bases and J by 0 bases, with 8 bases between. This CDR3 has 14 residues. DNA for the CDR3: TGTGCCAGCAGTTTTGTTGCAGCTAACTATGGCTACACCTTC. The encoded protein is CASSFVAANYGYTF.

This chain connects TRBV19 to TRBJ2-5; 11 positions match TRBD1. This CDR3 has 13 residues. Germline V gene sequence: CDR1 LNHDA, CDR2 SQIVND (reference sequence). V was pared by 6 bases and J by 10 bases, with 7 bases of the junction left unmatched. The CDR3 DNA is TGTGCCAGTAGGGGGACAGGGGGGAAGGTCCAGTACTTC. Protein product: CASRGTGGKVQYF.

This clone was recorded only once. CDR3 nucleotides: TGCAGTGCTAGTGAGGGCAACGAGCAGTACTTC. The encoded protein is CSASEGNEQYF. The chain recombines TRBV20-1 with TRBJ2-7; maybe TRBD2 (5 bases). The V and J ends lost 3 bases and 5 bases respectively, with 8 bases between them. The V gene's germline CDR1 is DFQATT and CDR2 SNEGSKA (reference sequence). The CDR3 loop spans 11 amino acids.

The chain couples TRBV18 to TRBJ2-7, with TRBD1 matching over 11 bases. V shed 0 bases and J 3 bases; nucleotides not matched to a gene: 1. Germline V gene data show CDR1 as KGHSH and CDR2 as LQKENI. This CDR3 spans 15 amino acids. The CDR3 loop is CASSPPGQGDYEQYF. For the CDR3, the DNA is TGTGCCAGCTCACCACCGGGACAGGGGGACTACGAGCAGTACTTC.

This clone appeared a single time. The chain employs TRBV9 and TRBJ2-6; TRBD2 matches at 11 bases. The J segment lost 0 bases and the V segment lost 0 bases, leaving 8 bases of the junction unmatched. From germline, CDR1 is SGDLS and CDR2 YYNGEE. CDR3 length: 20 residues. The CDR3 region has the DNA TGTGCCAGCAGCGTAGGGCCGGGACTAGCGGCAAGCTCTGGGGCCAACGTCCTGACTTTC. It translates to CASSVGPGLAASSGANVLTF.

This chain joins TRBV15 and TRBJ2-2; D call uncertain. This CDR3 contains 15 residues. V lost 0 bases and J 3 bases, leaving 8 bases between the germline ends. Germline values: CDR1 LNHNV, CDR2 YYDKDF (reference sequence). The CDR3 nucleotides read TGTGCCACCAGCAGAGATCCGCAGTACACCGGGGAGCTGTTTTTT. This translates into CATSRDPQYTGELFF.

The chain combines TRBV28 with TRBJ1-2; D ambiguous. The germline CDR1 and CDR2 sequences are MDHEN and SYDVKM. Trimming removed 7 bases at V and 5 bases at J, with 11 bases between. This CDR3 has 12 residues. The CDR3 protein is CASTSAGYGYTF. The CDR3 region has the DNA TGTGCCAGCACCTCGGCGGGTTATGGCTACACCTTC.

The chain is built from TRBV6-1 and TRBJ2-7; TRBD2 matches at 13 bases. Germline V gives CDR1 MNHNS, CDR2 SASEGT. The CDR3 contains 15 residues. The V segment lost 6 bases and the J segment 3 bases; nucleotides outside the gene matches: 5. CDR3 residues: CASSLTSGGIYEQYF. The CDR3 DNA reads as TGTGCCAGCAGCTTGACTAGCGGGGGGATCTACGAGCAGTACTTC.

The chain uses TRBV14 and TRBJ2-7; TRBD2 matches 10 bases. The CDR3 totals 16 residues. CDR1 and CDR2 from the germline V gene are SGHDN and FVKESK. J was trimmed by 4 bases and V by 4 bases; bases with no gene match: 10. CDR3: CASSRHALAGSYEQYF. In DNA, the CDR3 is TGTGCCAGCAGCCGGCACGCACTAGCGGGGTCATACGAGCAGTACTTC.

The CDR3: CASSVSGGVNTGELFF. CDR3 DNA sequence: TGTGCCAGCAGCGTCTCAGGGGGCGTCAACACCGGGGAGCTGTTTTTT. The V gene is TRBV9, the J gene TRBJ2-2; 8 nucleotides agree with TRBD1. Germline loops: CDR1 SGDLS, CDR2 YYNGEE. The CDR3 is 16 amino acids. Trimming cost V 2 bases and J 2 bases; bases outside gene matches: 5.

The chain's CDR3 is CASRTTRGHTNEKLFF. The CDR3 DNA follows: TGTGCCAGCAGGACGACTCGCGGACATACTAATGAAAAACTGTTTTTT. V gene TRBV28 combines with J gene TRBJ1-4; D is perhaps TRBD1 (5 bases). The germline V gene has CDR1 MDHEN and CDR2 SYDVKM. The CDR3 has 16 residues. V was clipped by 6 bases and J by 2 bases, with 16 bases between them.

The chain carries TRBV15 and TRBJ2-3, with D maybe TRBD1 (5 bases). Trimming removed 1 base from V and 1 base from J, with 9 bases in between. In germline, CDR1 is LNHNV, CDR2 YYDKDF (reference sequence). The CDR3 runs 15 residues. The CDR3 nucleotides are TGTGCCACCAGCAGAGGGGGCCTGGGCACAGATACGCAGTATTTT. Translation: CATSRGGLGTDTQYF.

This sequence joins TRBV6-5 and TRBJ2-1; a possible D gene is TRBD2 (5 bases). Germline CDR1 and CDR2: MNHEY and SVGAGI. The CDR3 runs 16 residues. The germline V and J ends were trimmed by 1 base and 3 bases, with 13 bases remaining between them. DNA for the CDR3: TGTGCCAGCAGTTACTTTCCAAGCGGCAACTACAATGAGCAGTTCTTC. It translates to CASSYFPSGNYNEQFF.

This chain connects TRBV11-3 to TRBJ2-1, with TRBD2 as a possible D gene (8 bases). Germline CDR1 is SGHNT and CDR2 is YENEEA. The CDR3 contains 17 residues. V lost 4 bases and J lost 4, with 20 bases in between. The CDR3, as DNA: TGTGCCAGCAGCTCCGCCGGGGGGGACAGCTATTACAATGAGCAGTTCTTC. This sequence encodes CASSSAGGDSYYNEQFF.

The chain uses TRBV10-3 and TRBJ1-2, with TRBD1 identical over 9 bases. The V gene's germline CDR1 is ENHRY and CDR2 SYGVKD. The CDR3 has 14 residues. The trim removed 6 bases at V and 5 bases at J, leaving 7 bases unmatched. The chain's CDR3 is CAISGQGSAYGYTF. DNA for the CDR3: TGTGCCATCAGCGGACAGGGGTCTGCGTATGGCTACACCTTC.

The V call is TRBV5-1, the J call TRBJ2-1, with D uncertain. The ends were cut back, 3 bases at V and 12 bases at J, with 16 bases in the middle. CDR1 SGHRS and CDR2 YFSETQ come from the germline V gene. CDR3 length: 13 residues. CDR3 residues: CASSSGHGDGQFF. The CDR3 DNA reads as TGCGCCAGCAGCTCTGGGCATGGCGATGGGCAGTTCTTC.

This chain connects TRBV6-1 to TRBJ2-7, with a possible D match to TRBD1 (5 bases). Germline V CDR1 and CDR2: MNHNS, SASEGT. This CDR3 comprises 12 residues. The V end lost 3 bases, the J end lost 5 bases, and 8 bases lay between the germline ends. This chain's CDR3 is CASSEPGNEQYF. In nucleotides, the CDR3 is TGTGCCAGCAGTGAGCCAGGGAACGAGCAGTACTTC.

The chain carries TRBV5-5 and TRBJ1-1; tentatively, D is TRBD1 (6 bases). The V gene's germline CDR1 is SGHKS and CDR2 YYEKEE (reference sequence). The CDR3 has 14 residues. V lost 1 base, J lost 1 base, and 8 bases lay in between. Here the CDR3 reads CASSLWTANTEAFF. The CDR3 coding sequence is TGTGCCAGCAGCTTGTGGACAGCGAACACTGAAGCTTTCTTT.